The present entry profiles one T cell receptor beta chain with its context. The germline V gene encodes CDR1 GTSNPN and CDR2 SVGIG (reference sequence). The CDR3 contains 12 residues. J was trimmed by 12 bases and V by 3 bases; bases with no gene match: 11. The record originates from a study of blood T cell repertoires in COVID-19. Libraries were prepared by immunoSEQ multiplex PCR; TCRdb keeps only in-frame clonotypes and omits some of them. The data hold 270,000 or so clones, with more than 65% observed a single time. Participants were aged about 18 to 100 years, lived in 25 or so US areas, and enrolled virtually.

The sequencing input was PBMCs or T cells enriched from blood (not recorded which). The clonotype was recovered from a man aged 45 to 65 who had recovered from COVID-19. This rearrangement joins TRBV30 to TRBJ2-7, with 7 bases aligning to TRBD1. The CDR3 coding sequence is TGTGCCTGGAGCAGAAAAACAGGGGTGGGGTACTTC. As protein: CAWSRKTGVGYF.